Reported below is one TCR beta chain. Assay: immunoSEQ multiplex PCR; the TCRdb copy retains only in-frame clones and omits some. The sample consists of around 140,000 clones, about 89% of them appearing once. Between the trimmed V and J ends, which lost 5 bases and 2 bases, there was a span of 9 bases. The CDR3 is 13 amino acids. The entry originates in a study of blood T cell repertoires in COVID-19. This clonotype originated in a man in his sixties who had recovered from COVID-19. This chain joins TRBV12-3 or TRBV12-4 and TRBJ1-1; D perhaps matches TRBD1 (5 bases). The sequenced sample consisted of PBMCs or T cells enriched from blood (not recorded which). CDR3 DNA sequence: TGTGCCAGCAGTCCCGGACAAAACACTGAAGCTTTCTTT. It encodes CASSPGQNTEAFF.